This TCR beta chain derives from a study of T cells in Graves' hyperthyroidism and ophthalmopathy. RNA transcripts provided the source from which TCR beta CDR3 regions were amplified. A first-round RT-PCR of the TCR CDR3 used the HTBI primer set. In TCRdb, the multiplex PCR reads were re-called with MiXCR into one record per CDR3 protein. Here the sample spans around 540,000 distinct CDR3 sequences, about 16% being singletons. Study conclusions and caveats: A median about 6 months before onset, the model predicted ophthalmopathy.

Source material for PBMCs was 9 to 10 ml fresh peripheral blood. The sample holds many counts of this clonotype. Its antigen remains unknown. This sequence was found in a woman aged 30 to 39 with Graves' ophthalmopathy. Sequencing used blood.

The CDR3 coding sequence is TGTGCCAGCAGTTACCAGCCACCGGGACAGACAAAATCGGGCACAGATACGCAGTATTTT. It codes for CASSYQPPGQTKSGTDTQYF. The genes are TRBV6-6 and TRBJ2-3, with 7 bases fitting TRBD1. V trimming: 2 bases; J trimming: 1 base; junction bases outside the gene matches: 18. This CDR3 contains 20 residues. The germline V gene encodes CDR1 MNHNY and CDR2 SVGAGI (reference sequence).